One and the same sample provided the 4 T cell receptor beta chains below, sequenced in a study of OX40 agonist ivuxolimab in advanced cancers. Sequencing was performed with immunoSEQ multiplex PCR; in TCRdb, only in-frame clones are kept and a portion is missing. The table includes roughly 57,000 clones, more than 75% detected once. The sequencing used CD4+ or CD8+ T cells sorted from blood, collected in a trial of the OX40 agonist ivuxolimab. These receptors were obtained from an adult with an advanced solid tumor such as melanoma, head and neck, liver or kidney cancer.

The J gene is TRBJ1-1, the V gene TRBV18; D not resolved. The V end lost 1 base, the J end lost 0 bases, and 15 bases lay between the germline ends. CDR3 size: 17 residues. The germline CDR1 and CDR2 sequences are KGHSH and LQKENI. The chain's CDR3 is CASSPLDGLYMNTEAFF. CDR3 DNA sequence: TGTGCCAGCTCACCACTTGACGGACTTTACATGAACACTGAAGCTTTCTTT.

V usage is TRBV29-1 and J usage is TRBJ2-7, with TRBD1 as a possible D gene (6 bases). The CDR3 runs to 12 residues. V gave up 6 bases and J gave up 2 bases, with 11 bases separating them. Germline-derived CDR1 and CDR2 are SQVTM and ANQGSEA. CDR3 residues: CSVQGRTYEQYF. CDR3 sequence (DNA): TGCAGCGTACAGGGCAGGACCTACGAGCAGTACTTC.

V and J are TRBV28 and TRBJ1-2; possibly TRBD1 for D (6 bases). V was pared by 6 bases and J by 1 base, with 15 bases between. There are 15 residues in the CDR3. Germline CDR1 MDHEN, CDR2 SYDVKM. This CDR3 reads CASRPGASNNYGYTF. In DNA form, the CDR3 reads TGTGCCAGCAGACCGGGGGCGTCAAATAACTATGGCTACACCTTC.

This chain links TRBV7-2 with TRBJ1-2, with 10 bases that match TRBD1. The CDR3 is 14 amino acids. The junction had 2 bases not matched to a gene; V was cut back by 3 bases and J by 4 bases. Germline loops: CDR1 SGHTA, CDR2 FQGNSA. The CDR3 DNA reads TGTGCCAGCAGCTTGGGACAGGGGACCTATGGCTACACCTTC. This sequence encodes CASSLGQGTYGYTF.